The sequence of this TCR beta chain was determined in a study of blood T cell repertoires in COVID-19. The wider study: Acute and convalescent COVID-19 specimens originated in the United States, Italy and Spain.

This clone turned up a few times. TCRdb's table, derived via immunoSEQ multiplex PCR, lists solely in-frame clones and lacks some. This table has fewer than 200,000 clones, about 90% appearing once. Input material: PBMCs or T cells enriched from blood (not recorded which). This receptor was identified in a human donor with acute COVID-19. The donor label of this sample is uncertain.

This CDR3 is CASSLGQNTGELFF. DNA for the CDR3: TGCGCCAGCAGCTTGGGGCAGAACACCGGGGAGCTGTTTTTT. This sequence joins TRBV5-1 and TRBJ2-2; unclear D gene. The CDR3 is made up of 14 amino acids. Germline-derived CDR1 and CDR2 are SGHRS and YFSETQ. V lost 0 bases to trimming and J lost 1 base, with 4 bases between them. The whole variable domain, remainder taken from reference TRBV5-1 and TRBJ2-2, is KAGVTQTPRYLIKTRGQQVTLSCSPISGHRSVSWYQQTPGQGLQFLFEYFSETQRNKGNFPGRFSGRQFSNSRSEMNVSTLELGDSALYLCASSLGQNTGELFFGEGSRLTVL.